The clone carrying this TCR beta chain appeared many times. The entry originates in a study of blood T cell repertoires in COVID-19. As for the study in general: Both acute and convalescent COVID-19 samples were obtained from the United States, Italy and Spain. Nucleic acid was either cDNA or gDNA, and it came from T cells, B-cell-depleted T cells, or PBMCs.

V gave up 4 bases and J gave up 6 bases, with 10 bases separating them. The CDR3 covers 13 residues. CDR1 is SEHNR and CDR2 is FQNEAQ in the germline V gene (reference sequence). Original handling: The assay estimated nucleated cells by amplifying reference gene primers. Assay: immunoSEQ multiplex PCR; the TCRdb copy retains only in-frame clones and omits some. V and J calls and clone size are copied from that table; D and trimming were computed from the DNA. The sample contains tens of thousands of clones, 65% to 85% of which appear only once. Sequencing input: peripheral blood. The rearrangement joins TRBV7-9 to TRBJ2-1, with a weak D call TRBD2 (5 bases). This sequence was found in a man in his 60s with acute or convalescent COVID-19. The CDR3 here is CASSSEGVNEQFF. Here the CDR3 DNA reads TGTGCCAGCAGCTCTGAGGGCGTCAATGAGCAGTTCTTC.